What follows are 4 T cell receptor beta chains derived from one specimen sequenced in a study of T cells in Graves' hyperthyroidism and ophthalmopathy. RNA transcripts gave rise to amplified TCR beta CDR3 regions. The HTBI primer set drove a first-round RT-PCR of the TCR CDR3. TCRdb redid the calling of the multiplex PCR reads with MiXCR, one entry per CDR3 protein. Here the sample spans hundreds of thousands of distinct CDR3 sequences, about 20% being singletons. Specimen: blood. These receptors all stem from a middle-aged man with Graves' ophthalmopathy.

This clonotype was recorded at least ten times. V is TRBV7-6 and J is TRBJ2-5; 8 bases map to TRBD2. CDR1 is SGHVS and CDR2 is FNYEAQ in the germline V gene. After removal of 1 base from V and 2 bases from J, the junction contained 3 bases not matched to a gene. CDR3 length equals 15 residues. The CDR3 region has the DNA TGTGCCAGCAGCTTAGGGCCGGGGGGGCAAGAGACCCAGTACTTC. Translated, it gives CASSLGPGGQETQYF.

At least ten counts were recorded for this clonotype. V is TRBV3-1 and J is TRBJ1-6; no clear D gene. The germline V gene encodes CDR1 LGHDT and CDR2 YNNKEL (reference sequence). V lost 0 bases and J 7 bases, leaving 7 bases between the germline ends. The CDR3 contains 14 residues. CDR3: CASSQEGWNSPLHF. The DNA of the CDR3 is TGTGCCAGCAGCCAAGAGGGTTGGAATTCACCCCTCCACTTT.

This clonotype occurred a few times. The chain employs TRBV4-1 and TRBJ2-6; D might be TRBD1 (6 bases). With 4 bases removed from V and 10 bases from J, the gap between germline ends came to 14 bases. CDR1 is MGHRA and CDR2 is YSYEKL in the germline V gene. This CDR3 contains 14 residues. This CDR3 reads CASSLTTQGNVLTF. As DNA, the CDR3 is TGCGCCAGCAGCCTCACCACCCAGGGGAACGTCCTGACTTTC.

This chain links TRBV19 with TRBJ2-7; a possible D gene is TRBD1 (5 bases). CDR3 length equals 15 residues. V was shortened by 2 bases and J by 4 bases, with 15 bases between the two germline ends. CDR1 is LNHDA and CDR2 is SQIVND in the germline V gene (reference sequence). CDR3 DNA sequence: TGTGCCAGTAGTATAACAGGCCCGAGCCATTACGAGCAGTACTTC. It encodes CASSITGPSHYEQYF. Full variable domain (outside the CDR3, taken from reference TRBV19 and TRBJ2-7): DGGITQSPKYLFRKEGQNVTLSCEQNLNHDAMYWYRQDPGQGLRLIYYSQIVNDFQKGDIAEGYSVSREKKESFPLTVTSAQKNPTAFYLCASSITGPSHYEQYFGPGTRLTVT.